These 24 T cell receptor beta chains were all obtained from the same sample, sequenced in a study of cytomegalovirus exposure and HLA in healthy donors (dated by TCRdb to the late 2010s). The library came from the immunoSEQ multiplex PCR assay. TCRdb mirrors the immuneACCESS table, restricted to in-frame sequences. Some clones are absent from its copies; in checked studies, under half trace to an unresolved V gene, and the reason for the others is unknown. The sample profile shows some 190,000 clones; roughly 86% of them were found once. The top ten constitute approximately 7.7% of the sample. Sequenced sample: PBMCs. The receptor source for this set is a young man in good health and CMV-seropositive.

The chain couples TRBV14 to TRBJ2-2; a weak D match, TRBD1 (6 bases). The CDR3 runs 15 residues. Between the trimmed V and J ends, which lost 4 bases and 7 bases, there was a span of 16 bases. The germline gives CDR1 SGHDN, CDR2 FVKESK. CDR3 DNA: TGTGCCAGCAGCCCCGGACAGAGATTGGGCGGGGAGCTGTTTTTT. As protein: CASSPGQRLGGELFF.

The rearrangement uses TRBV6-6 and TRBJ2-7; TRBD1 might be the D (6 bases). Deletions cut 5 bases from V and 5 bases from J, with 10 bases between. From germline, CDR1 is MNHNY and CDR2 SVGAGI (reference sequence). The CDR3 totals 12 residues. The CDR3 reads CASSARGDEQYF. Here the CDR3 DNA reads TGTGCCAGCAGTGCCAGGGGCGACGAGCAGTACTTC.

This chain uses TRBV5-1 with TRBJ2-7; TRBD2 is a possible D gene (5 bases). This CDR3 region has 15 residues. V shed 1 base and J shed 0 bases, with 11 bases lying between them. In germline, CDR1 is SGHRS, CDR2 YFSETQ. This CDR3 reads CASSLRESSSYEQYF. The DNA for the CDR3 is TGCGCCAGCAGCTTGCGGGAAAGTAGCTCCTACGAGCAGTACTTC.

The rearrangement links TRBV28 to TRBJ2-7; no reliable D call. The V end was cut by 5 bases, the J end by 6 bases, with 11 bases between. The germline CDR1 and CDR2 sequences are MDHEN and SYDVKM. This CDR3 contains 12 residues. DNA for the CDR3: TGTGCCAGCAGTCTCGCGCTGGGCGAGCAGTACTTC. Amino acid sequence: CASSLALGEQYF.

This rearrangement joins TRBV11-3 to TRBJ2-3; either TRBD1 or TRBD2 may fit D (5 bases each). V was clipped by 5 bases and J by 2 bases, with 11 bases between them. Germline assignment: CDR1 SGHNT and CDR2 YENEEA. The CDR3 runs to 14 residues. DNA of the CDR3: TGTGCCAGCAGCCAAGGGGACCCCACAGATACGCAGTATTTT. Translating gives CASSQGDPTDTQYF.

The CDR3 DNA reads as TGTGCCTGCCGAGGGACCGAGACCCAGTACTTC. This sequence encodes CACRGTETQYF. The chain carries TRBV28 and TRBJ2-5, with D perhaps being TRBD1 or TRBD2 (5 bases each). The CDR3 length is 11 residues. CDR1 MDHEN and CDR2 SYDVKM come from the germline V gene. Trimming cost V 11 bases and J 5 bases, with 12 bases left between them.

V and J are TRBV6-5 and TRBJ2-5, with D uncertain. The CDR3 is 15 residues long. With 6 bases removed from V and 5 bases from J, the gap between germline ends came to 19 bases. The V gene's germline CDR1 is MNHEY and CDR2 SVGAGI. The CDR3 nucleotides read TGTGCCAGCAGAAGCAGGACGCCGCTGGGGGAGACCCAGTACTTC. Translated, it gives CASRSRTPLGETQYF.

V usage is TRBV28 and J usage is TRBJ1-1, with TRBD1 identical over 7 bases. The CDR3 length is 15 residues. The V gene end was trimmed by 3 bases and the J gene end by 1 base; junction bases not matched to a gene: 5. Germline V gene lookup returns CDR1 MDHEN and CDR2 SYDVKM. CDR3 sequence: CASSFRGQKNTEAFF. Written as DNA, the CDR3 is TGTGCCAGCAGTTTTAGGGGACAGAAGAACACTGAAGCTTTCTTT.

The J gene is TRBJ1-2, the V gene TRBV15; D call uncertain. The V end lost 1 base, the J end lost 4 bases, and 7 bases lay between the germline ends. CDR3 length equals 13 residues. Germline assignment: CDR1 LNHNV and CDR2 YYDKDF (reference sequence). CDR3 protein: CATSRVALYGYTF. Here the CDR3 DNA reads TGTGCCACCAGCAGAGTCGCTCTCTATGGCTACACCTTC.

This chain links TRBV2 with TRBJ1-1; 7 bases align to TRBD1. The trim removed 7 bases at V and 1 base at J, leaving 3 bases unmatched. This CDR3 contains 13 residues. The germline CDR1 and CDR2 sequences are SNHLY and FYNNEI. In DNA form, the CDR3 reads TGTGCCAGCAACCGGGACAGGAACACTGAAGCTTTCTTT. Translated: CASNRDRNTEAFF.

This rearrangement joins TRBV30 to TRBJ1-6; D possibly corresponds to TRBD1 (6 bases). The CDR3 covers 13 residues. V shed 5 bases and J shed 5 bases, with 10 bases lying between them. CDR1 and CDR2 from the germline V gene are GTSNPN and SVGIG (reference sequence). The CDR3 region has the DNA TGTGCCTGGCGACAGGTCAATAATTCACCCCTCCACTTT. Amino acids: CAWRQVNNSPLHF.

The CDR3 loop is CASSDSGANVLTF. CDR3 bases: TGTGCCAGCAGTGACTCTGGGGCCAACGTCCTGACTTTC. V gene TRBV9 combines with J gene TRBJ2-6, with D unresolved. The CDR3 is made up of 13 amino acids. V dropped 5 bases and J dropped 0 bases, with 3 bases sitting between them. Germline values: CDR1 SGDLS, CDR2 YYNGEE.

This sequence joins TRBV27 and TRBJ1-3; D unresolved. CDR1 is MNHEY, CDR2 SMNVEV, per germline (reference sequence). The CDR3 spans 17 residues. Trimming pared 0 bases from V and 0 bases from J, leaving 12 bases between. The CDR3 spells CASSLSFPGFSGNTIYF. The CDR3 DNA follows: TGTGCCAGCAGTTTATCTTTTCCAGGCTTCTCTGGAAACACCATATATTTT.

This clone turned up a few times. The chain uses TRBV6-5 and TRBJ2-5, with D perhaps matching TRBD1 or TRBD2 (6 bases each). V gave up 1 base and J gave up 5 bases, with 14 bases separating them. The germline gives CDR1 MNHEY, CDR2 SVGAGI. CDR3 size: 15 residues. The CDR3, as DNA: TGTGCCAGCAGTTACTTACGGGGGCCGGGGGAGACCCAGTACTTC. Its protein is CASSYLRGPGETQYF.

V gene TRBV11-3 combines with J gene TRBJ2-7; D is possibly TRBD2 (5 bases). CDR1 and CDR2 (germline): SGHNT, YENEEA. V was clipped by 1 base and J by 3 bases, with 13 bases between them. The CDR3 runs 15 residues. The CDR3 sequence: CASSLGSGEGYEQYF. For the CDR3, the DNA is TGTGCCAGCAGCTTAGGGTCAGGAGAGGGCTACGAGCAGTACTTC.

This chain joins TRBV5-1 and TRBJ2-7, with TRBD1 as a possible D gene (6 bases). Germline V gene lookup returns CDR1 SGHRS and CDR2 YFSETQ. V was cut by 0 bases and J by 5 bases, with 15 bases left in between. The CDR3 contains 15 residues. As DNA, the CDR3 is TGCGCCAGCAGCTTGGGAGGGGGACATTCCCACGAGCAGTACTTC. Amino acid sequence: CASSLGGGHSHEQYF. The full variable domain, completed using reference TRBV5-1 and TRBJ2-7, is KAGVTQTPRYLIKTRGQQVTLSCSPISGHRSVSWYQQTPGQGLQFLFEYFSETQRNKGNFPGRFSGRQFSNSRSEMNVSTLELGDSALYLCASSLGGGHSHEQYFGPGTRLTVT.

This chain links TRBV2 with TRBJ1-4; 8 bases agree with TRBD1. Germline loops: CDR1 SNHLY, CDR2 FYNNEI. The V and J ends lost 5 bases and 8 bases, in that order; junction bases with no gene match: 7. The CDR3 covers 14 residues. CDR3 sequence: CASSIGQGYEKLFF. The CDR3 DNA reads TGTGCCAGCAGTATCGGACAGGGATACGAAAAACTGTTTTTT.

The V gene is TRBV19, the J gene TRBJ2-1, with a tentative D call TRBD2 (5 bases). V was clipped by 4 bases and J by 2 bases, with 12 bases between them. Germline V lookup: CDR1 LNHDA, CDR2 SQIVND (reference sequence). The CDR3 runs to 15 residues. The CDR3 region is CASSTPGLAYNEQFF. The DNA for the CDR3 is TGTGCCAGTAGTACCCCGGGGTTGGCCTACAATGAGCAGTTCTTC.

In DNA, the CDR3 is TGTGCTAGTGGTTCAACAGCCGGTGGCTACACCTTC. Translation gives CASGSTAGGYTF. The rearrangement links TRBV12-5 to TRBJ1-2; D gene ambiguous. The length of the CDR3 is 12 residues. The germline V gene has CDR1 LGHNT and CDR2 FRNRAP. V lost 4 bases, J lost 7 bases, and 10 bases lay in between.

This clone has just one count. CDR3 amino acids: CAWSLGLDEQYF. The CDR3 DNA is TGTGCCTGGAGTCTGGGCTTGGACGAGCAGTACTTC. The gene calls are TRBV30 and TRBJ2-7, with no clear D. Germline CDR1 and CDR2: GTSNPN and SVGIG (reference sequence). The germline V and J ends were trimmed by 2 bases and 5 bases, with 10 bases remaining between them. This CDR3 has 12 amino acids.

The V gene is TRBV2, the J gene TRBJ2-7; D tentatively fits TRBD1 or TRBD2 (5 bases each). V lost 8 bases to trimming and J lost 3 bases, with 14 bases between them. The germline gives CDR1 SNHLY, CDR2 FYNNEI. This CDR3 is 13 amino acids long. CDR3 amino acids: CASYGTDDYEQYF. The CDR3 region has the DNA TGTGCCAGCTATGGGACGGACGACTACGAGCAGTACTTC.

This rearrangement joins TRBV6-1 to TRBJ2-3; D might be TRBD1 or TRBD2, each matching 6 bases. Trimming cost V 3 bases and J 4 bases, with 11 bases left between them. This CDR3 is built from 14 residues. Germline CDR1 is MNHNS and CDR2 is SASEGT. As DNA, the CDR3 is TGTGCCAGCAGTGAGCGTAGGGGGGCAGATACGCAGTATTTT. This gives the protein CASSERRGADTQYF.

Written as DNA, the CDR3 is TGCGCCAGCAGCTTGGGGGCAGGGGTTAACTATGGCTACACCTTC. This sequence encodes CASSLGAGVNYGYTF. The V gene is TRBV5-1, the J gene TRBJ1-2, with D perhaps matching TRBD1 (6 bases). The CDR3 totals 15 residues. Trimming pared 0 bases from V and 1 base from J, leaving 10 bases between. Germline assignment: CDR1 SGHRS and CDR2 YFSETQ. Based on the CDR3 plus reference TRBV5-1 and TRBJ1-2, the full variable domain is KAGVTQTPRYLIKTRGQQVTLSCSPISGHRSVSWYQQTPGQGLQFLFEYFSETQRNKGNFPGRFSGRQFSNSRSEMNVSTLELGDSALYLCASSLGAGVNYGYTFGSGTRLTVV.

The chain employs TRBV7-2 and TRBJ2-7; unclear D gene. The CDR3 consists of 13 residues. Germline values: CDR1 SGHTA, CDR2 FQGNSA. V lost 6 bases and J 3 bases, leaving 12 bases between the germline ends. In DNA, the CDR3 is TGTGCCAGCAGATCCTCGGGCTTCTACGAGCAGTACTTC. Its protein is CASRSSGFYEQYF.